This T cell receptor beta chain was identified in a study of CD8 T cells in Susac syndrome. General study points: Among people with Susac, CD8+ clonal expansion was greatest in TEMRA cells and active patients.

TCR beta sequencing was performed on blood CD8+ and CD4+ T cells. V gave up 8 bases and J gave up 3 bases; unmatched junction bases: 12. This CDR3 region has 15 residues. The germline CDR1 and CDR2 sequences are GTSNPN and SVGIG (reference sequence). A note on this clonotype: Its cognate antigen is unknown.

Random hexamers were used to reverse transcribe the RNA input (about 0.5 to 1 ug). TCRdb fed the immunoSEQ multiplex PCR reads into MiXCR, producing one record per CDR3 protein. The sample carries tens of thousands of distinct CDR3 sequences, about 96% recorded once. The receptor was derived from a human donor with Susac syndrome. This chain links TRBV30 with TRBJ1-1; 10 bases agree with TRBD1. The sample taken for sequencing was CD8+ T cells from PBMCs. The CDR3 region has the DNA TGTGCCGGAACTGAATTGGGACAGGGGTACACTGAAGCTTTCTTT. Encoded protein: CAGTELGQGYTEAFF.